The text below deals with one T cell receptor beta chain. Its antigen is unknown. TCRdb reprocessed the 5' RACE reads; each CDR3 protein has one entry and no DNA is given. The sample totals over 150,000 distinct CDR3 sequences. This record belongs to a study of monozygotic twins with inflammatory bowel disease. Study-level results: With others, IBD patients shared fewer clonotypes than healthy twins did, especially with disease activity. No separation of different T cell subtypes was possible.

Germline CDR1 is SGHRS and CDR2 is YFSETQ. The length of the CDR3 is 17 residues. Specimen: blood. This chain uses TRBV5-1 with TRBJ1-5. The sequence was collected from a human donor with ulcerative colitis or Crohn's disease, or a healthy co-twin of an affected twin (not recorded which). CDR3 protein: CASSSRDMLSCNQPQHF.